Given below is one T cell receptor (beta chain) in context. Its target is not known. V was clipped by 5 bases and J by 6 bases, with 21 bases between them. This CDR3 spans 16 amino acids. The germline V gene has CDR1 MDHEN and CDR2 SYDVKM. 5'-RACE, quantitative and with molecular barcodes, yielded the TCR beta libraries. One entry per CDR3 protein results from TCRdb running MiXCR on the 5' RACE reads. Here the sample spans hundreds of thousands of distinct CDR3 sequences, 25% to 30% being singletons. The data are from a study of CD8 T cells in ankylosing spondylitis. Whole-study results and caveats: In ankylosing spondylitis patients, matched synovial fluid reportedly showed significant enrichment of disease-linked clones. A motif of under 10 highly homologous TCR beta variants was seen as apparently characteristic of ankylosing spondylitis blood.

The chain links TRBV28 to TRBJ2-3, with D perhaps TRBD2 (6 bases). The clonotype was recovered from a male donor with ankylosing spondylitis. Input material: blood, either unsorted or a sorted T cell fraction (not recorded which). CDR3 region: CASSVPGLPRVDTQYF. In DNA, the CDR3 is TGTGCCAGCAGTGTCCCGGGACTCCCAAGGGTGGATACGCAGTATTTT.